Below, one T cell receptor (beta chain) is given with its context. Coverage ceases 3 residues before the CDR3 finishes, and the germline J gene fills in the end. The source of the sample is a study of T cells in women clearing cervical HPV infection. Prevalent HPV16 infections were excluded; only incident single HPV16 infections included. Germline values: CDR1 PRHDT, CDR2 FYEKMQ (reference sequence). The CDR3 has 16 amino acids. Profiling relied on immunoSEQ multiplex PCR, and the TCRdb table lists in-frame clones only, not all of them. The sample has 20,000 to 25,000 clones, and its top ten clones hold 12%.

This TCR was recovered from a woman aged 18 to 75 with a cervical HPV16 infection that either progressed to CIN3+ or cleared (not recorded which). Sequenced material: blood buffy coat. This sequence joins TRBV13 and TRBJ1-2; D might be TRBD1 (6 bases). CDR3 amino acids: CASSTRLAGGRDTYTF. CDR3 bases read: TGTGCCAGCAGCACGAGACTAGCGGGGGGGCGAGATACC.